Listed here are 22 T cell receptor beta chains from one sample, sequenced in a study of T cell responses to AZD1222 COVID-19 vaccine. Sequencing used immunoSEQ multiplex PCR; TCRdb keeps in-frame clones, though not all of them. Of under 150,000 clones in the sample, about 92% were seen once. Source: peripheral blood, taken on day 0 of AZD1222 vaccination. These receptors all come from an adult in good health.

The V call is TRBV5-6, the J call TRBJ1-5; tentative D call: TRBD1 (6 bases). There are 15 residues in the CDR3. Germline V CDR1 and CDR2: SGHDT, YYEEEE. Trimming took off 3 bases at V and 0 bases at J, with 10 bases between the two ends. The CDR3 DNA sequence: TGTGCCAGCAGCTCGACAGGAGGTAGCAATCAGCCCCAGCATTTT. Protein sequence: CASSSTGGSNQPQHF.

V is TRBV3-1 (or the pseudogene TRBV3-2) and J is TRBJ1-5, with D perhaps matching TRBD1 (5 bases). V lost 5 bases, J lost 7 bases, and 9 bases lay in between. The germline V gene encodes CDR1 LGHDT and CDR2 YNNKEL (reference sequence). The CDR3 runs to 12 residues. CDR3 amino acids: CASSRGQQPQHF. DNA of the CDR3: TGTGCCAGCAGCAGGGGCCAGCAGCCCCAGCATTTT.

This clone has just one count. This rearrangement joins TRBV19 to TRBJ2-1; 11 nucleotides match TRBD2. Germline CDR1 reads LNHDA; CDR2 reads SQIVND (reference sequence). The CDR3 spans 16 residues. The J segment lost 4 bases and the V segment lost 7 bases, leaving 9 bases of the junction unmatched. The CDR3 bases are TGTGCCAGTACCACAATTACTAGCGGGAGTTACAATGAGCAGTTCTTC. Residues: CASTTITSGSYNEQFF.

The CDR3 nucleotides are TGTGCCATCAGTGAGATTCGTCCGGGACAGGGAGTAGGCGAAAAACTGTTTTTT. Translation gives CAISEIRPGQGVGEKLFF. This chain joins TRBV10-3 and TRBJ1-4; 9 nucleotides align to TRBD1. The V and J ends lost 2 bases and 8 bases, in that order; junction bases with no gene match: 15. Germline CDR1 ENHRY, CDR2 SYGVKD. CDR3 length: 18 amino acids.

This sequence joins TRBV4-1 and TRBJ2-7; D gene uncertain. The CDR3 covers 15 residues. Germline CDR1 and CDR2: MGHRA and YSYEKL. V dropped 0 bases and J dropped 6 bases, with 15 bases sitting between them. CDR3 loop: CASSQDNSIRLEQYF. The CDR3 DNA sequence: TGCGCCAGCAGCCAAGACAACAGTATCCGCCTCGAGCAGTACTTC.

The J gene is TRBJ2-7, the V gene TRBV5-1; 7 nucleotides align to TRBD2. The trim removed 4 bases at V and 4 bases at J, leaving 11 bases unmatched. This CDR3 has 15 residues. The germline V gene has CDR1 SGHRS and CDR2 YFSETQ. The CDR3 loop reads CASSPGGAERYEQYF. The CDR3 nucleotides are TGCGCCAGCAGCCCGGGAGGTGCAGAGCGATACGAGCAGTACTTC.

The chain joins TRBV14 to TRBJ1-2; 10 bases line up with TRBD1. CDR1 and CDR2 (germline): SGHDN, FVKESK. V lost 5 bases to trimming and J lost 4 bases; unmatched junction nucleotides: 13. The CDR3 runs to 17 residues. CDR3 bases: TGTGCCAGCAGCGAAGGGACAGGGGCACTCAATCCCTATGGCTACACCTTC. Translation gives CASSEGTGALNPYGYTF.

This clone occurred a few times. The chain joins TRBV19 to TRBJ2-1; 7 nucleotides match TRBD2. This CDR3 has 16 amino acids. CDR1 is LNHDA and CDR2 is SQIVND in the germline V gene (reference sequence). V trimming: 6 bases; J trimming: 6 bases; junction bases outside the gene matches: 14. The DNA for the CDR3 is TGTGCCAGTAGGGTTAACACGGGGCTAGCGGCCAATGAGCAGTTCTTC. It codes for CASRVNTGLAANEQFF.

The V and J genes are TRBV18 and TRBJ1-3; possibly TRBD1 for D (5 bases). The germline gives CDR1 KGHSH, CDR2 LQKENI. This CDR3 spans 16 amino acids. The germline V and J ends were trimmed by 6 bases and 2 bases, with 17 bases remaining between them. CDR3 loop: CASSPPGTAAGNTIYF. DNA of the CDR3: TGTGCCAGCTCCCCCCCCGGGACCGCGGCTGGAAACACCATATATTTT.

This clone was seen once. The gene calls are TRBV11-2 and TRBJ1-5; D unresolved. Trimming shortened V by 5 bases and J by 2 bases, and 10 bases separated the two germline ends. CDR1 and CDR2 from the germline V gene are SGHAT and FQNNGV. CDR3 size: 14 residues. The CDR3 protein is CASSPGGGNQPQHF. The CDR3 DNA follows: TGTGCCAGCAGCCCAGGCGGGGGCAATCAGCCCCAGCATTTT.

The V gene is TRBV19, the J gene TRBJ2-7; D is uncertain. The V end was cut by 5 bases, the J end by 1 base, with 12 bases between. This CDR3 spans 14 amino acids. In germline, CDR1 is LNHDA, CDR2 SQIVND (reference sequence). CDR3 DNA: TGTGCCAGTAGTTCCAGGACGGATTCCTACGAGCAGTACTTC. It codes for CASSSRTDSYEQYF.

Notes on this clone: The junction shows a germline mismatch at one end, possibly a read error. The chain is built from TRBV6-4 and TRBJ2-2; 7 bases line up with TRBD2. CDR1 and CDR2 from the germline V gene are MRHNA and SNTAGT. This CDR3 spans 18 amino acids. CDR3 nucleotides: TGTGCCAGCAGTGACTCCTTCAAGCGGGACTCGAAGACCGGGGAGCTGTTTTTT. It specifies CASSDSFKRDSKTGELFF.

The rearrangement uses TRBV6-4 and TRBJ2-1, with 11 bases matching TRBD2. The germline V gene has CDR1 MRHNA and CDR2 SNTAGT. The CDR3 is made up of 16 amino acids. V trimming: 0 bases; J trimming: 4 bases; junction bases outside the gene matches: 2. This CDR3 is CASSDSGTSGYNEQFF. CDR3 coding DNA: TGTGCCAGCAGTGACTCCGGGACTAGCGGTTACAATGAGCAGTTCTTC.

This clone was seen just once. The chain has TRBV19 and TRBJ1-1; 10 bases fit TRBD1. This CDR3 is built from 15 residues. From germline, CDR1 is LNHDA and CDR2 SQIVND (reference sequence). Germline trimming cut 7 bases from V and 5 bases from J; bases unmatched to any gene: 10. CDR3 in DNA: TGTGCCAGTACCGACCGAGACAGGGGGCGGACTGAAGCTTTCTTT. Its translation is CASTDRDRGRTEAFF.

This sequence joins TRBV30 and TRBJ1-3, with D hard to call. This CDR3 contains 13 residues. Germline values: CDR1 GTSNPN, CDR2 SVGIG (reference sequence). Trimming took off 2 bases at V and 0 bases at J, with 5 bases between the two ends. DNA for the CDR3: TGTGCCTGGAGTCCCTACTCTGGAAACACCATATATTTT. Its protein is CAWSPYSGNTIYF.

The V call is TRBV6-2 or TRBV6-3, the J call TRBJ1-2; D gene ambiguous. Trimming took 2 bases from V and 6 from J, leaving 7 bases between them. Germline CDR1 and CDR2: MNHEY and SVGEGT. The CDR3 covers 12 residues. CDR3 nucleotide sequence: TGTGCCAGCAGTTACGACGAGGATGGCTACACCTTC. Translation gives CASSYDEDGYTF.

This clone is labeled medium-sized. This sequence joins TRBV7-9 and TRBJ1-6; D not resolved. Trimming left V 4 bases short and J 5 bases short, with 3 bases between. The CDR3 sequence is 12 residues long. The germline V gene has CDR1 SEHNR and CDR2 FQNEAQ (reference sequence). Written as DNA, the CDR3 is TGTGCCAGCAGCTCGAATAATTCACCCCTCCACTTT. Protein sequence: CASSSNNSPLHF.

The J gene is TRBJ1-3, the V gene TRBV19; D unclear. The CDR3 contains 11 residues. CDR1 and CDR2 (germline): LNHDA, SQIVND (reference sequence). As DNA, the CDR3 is TGTGCTTCGTCCGCTGGAAACACCATATATTTT. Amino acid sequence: CASSAGNTIYF.

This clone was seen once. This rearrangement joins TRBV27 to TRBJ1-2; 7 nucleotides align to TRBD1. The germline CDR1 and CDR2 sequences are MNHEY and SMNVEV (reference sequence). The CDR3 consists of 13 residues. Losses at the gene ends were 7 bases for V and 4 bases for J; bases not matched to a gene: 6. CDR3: CASTQGGGYGYTF. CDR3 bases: TGTGCCAGCACCCAGGGGGGTGGCTATGGCTACACCTTC.

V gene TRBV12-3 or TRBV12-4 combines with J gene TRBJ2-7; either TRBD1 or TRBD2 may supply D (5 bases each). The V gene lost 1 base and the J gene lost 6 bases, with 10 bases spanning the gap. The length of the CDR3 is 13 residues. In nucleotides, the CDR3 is TGTGCCAGCAGTTTAGGTTCGAGGGGCGAGCAGTACTTC. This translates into CASSLGSRGEQYF.

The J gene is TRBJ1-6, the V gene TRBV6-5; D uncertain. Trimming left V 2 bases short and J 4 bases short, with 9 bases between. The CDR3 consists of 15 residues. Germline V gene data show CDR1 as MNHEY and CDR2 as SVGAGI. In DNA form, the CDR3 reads TGTGCCAGCAGTTACGAAGACCGTTATAATTCACCCCTCCACTTT. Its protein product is CASSYEDRYNSPLHF.

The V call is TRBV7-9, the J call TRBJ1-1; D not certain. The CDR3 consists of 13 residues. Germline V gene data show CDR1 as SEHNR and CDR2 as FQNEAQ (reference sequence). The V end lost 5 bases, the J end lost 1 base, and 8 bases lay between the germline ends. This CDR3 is CASSPEWNTEAFF. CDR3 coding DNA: TGTGCCAGCAGCCCGGAGTGGAACACTGAAGCTTTCTTT.